This T cell receptor (beta chain) comes out of a study of T cells in Graves' hyperthyroidism and ophthalmopathy. This clonotype was recorded at least ten times. Antigen unknown. Notes on the study in general: It was a median approximately 7.1 months before onset that the model predicted ophthalmopathy.

RNA transcripts gave rise to amplified TCR beta CDR3 regions. Initially, a first-round RT-PCR of the TCR CDR3 employed the HTBI primer set. From the multiplex PCR reads, TCRdb called clonotypes with MiXCR, one entry per CDR3 protein. Counted here are roughly 740,000 distinct CDR3 sequences, 16% occurring once; the ten biggest clones make up under 9.5%. A patient was excluded if there was uncontrolled infection, other autoimmune disease, pregnancy or lactation. The diagnoses drew upon clinical symptoms, serum thyroxine and TRAb, thyroid ultrasound and orbital computed tomography. Sequencing was performed on blood. The receptor was isolated from a man younger than 30 with Graves' hyperthyroidism.

The CDR3: CASSFRGREYEQYF. The CDR3 DNA reads as TGTGCCAGCAGCTTTAGAGGTCGGGAGTACGAGCAGTACTTC. This sequence joins TRBV11-2 and TRBJ2-7; maybe TRBD2 (6 bases). The CDR3 length is 14 residues. V gave up 3 bases and J gave up 4 bases, with 13 bases separating them. Per the germline V gene, CDR1 is SGHAT and CDR2 is FQNNGV.